This T cell receptor (beta chain) comes out of a study of tumor-infiltrating lymphocytes in primary liver carcinoma. Across the study: Patients, male and female, were 30 to 69 years old.

A remark on this clonotype: The antigen remains unidentified. A much larger clone lies one base from this, so it may be a read error.

cDNA specific to TCR beta was made from around 530 ng of total RNA, with a constant-region primer employed for priming. Generation of the TCR beta libraries relied on three nested multiplex PCR rounds using slightly modified ARM-PCR. A C-beta reverse primer and TRBV1-TRBV30 forward primers served in each of the first two PCR rounds, at about 10 cycles apiece. TCRdb fed the multiplex PCR reads into MiXCR, producing one record per CDR3 protein. The sample includes about 310,000 distinct CDR3 sequences, 50% to 60% of them seen just once. Blood RNA came from unsorted whole blood; germline DNA was also extracted. Study-wide points: Tumor tissue displayed a significantly greater top-250-clone fraction than blood (p = 0.039). Tumor-adjacent and tumor-blood pairs shared a smaller degree of overlap than tumor region pairs.

Per germline, CDR1 SQVTM and CDR2 ANQGSEA. The CDR3 consists of 12 residues. J is TRBJ1-3 and V is TRBV29-1; D not certain. Sequencing was carried out using peripheral blood. The TCR comes from a woman in her thirties with primary liver carcinoma and hepatitis B virus infection. CDR3 protein: CSVDSPTNTMYF. The CDR3 region has the DNA TGCAGCGTTGACTCGCCTACAAACACCATGTATTTT.